This TCR beta chain was identified in a study of T cells after yellow fever vaccination. A process of 5'RACE template switching, which added a universal primer site and UMIs, was used to make TCR cDNA. TCRdb re-derived calls from the 5' RACE reads in MiXCR, one entry per CDR3 protein. The sample carries a few hundred thousand distinct CDR3 sequences, roughly 4% recorded once. V lost 5 bases, J lost 0 bases, and 6 bases stayed unmatched. The CDR3 has 18 amino acids. Source: PBMCs, taken on the day of the yellow fever booster vaccination. This sequence joins TRBV12-3 or TRBV12-4 and TRBJ2-3; 15 bases line up with TRBD2. The sequence came from a man between 18 and 29 years old who received the YFV17D yellow fever vaccine. Here the CDR3 reads CASSPRTSGGASTDTQYF. The CDR3 bases are TGTGCCAGCAGTCCACGGACTAGCGGGGGGGCTAGCACAGATACGCAGTATTTT.